This record concerns one T cell receptor beta chain sequence. This sample was taken from a study of cytomegalovirus exposure and HLA in healthy donors. CDR1 is SGHRS, CDR2 YFSETQ, per germline. The CDR3 length is 13 residues. Trimming removed 4 bases from V and 5 bases from J; junction bases left unmatched: 4. TCRdb keeps only in-frame clones here, not all; method: immunoSEQ multiplex PCR. The sample records 110,000 to 150,000 clones, about 83% being singletons. This TCR was sampled from a woman aged 30 to 39 in good health and CMV-seronegative. Sequencing was performed on PBMCs. The V gene is TRBV5-1, the J gene TRBJ2-5; 8 nucleotides match TRBD1. The CDR3 reads CASSQDRAETQYF. Written as DNA, the CDR3 is TGCGCCAGCAGCCAGGACAGGGCGGAGACCCAGTACTTC.